This paragraph covers one TCR beta chain sequence. This record comes from a study of blood T cell repertoires in COVID-19. This CDR3 region has 14 residues. The ends were cut back, 6 bases at V and 5 bases at J, with 11 bases in the middle. CDR1 and CDR2 (germline): MNHEY, SVGAGI. Sequenced by immunoSEQ multiplex PCR; TCRdb stores in-frame clones only, minus some. The table has about 230,000 clones, 83% seen once. The receptor was isolated from a woman between 65 and 79 years old with active or convalescent COVID-19. The rearrangement uses TRBV6-5 and TRBJ1-6; a weak D match, TRBD1 (6 bases). Sequenced input: peripheral blood. CDR3 nucleotides: TGTGCCAGCAGGGCAGGGGTCCATAATTCACCCCTCCACTTT. It codes for CASRAGVHNSPLHF.